The rows below give T cell receptor beta chains drawn from one sample of a study of shared clonotypes between healthy human individuals. Here immunoSEQ multiplex PCR was the method, and the copy in TCRdb shows in-frame clones only, minus some. The sample shows about 490,000 clones, around four fifths of them seen only once. The sample comprised PBMCs. These receptors originate from a woman in her 40s in good health. Some clones in this sample may be carry-over from other donors' samples. Each CDR3 is given with its conserved first and last residue. A D gene is named only where the DNA matches it firmly. Clone size is given for some rows only: seen once, a few or many times, or a class if the clone is expanded.

>once|TRBD2|TRBV5-1|TRBJ2-5
TGCGCCAGCAGCTTGGCCCGGACTAGCGCCACCGGGGGGGAGACCCAGTACTTC
CASSLARTSATGGETQYF
>few|.|TRBV18|TRBJ1-4
TGTGCCAGCTCAACTGACAGGGAAAAACTGTTTTTT
CASSTDREKLFF
>.|TRBD2|TRBV7-9|TRBJ2-1
TGTGCCAGCAGCTTAGTTGCTAGCGGGAGCTCCTACAATGAGCAGTTCTTC
CASSLVASGSSYNEQFF
>.|TRBD2|TRBV28|TRBJ2-7
TGTGCCAGCAGCTCCCCCCGGTCTAGCGGGATGATCTACGAGCAGTACTTC
CASSSPRSSGMIYEQYF
>.|.|TRBV19|TRBJ2-3
TGTGCCAGTAGTAACAACAGGGCAGATACGCAGTATTTT
CASSNNRADTQYF
>.|.|TRBV6-5|TRBJ2-2
TGTGCCAGCGGACCCGGGCCAATCACCGGGGAGCTGTTTTTT
CASGPGPITGELFF
>.|TRBD1|TRBV6-1|TRBJ1-2
TGTGCCAGCAGCCCGAGCCCGGGACAGGGTTCCGGTAGCTTC
CASSPSPGQGSGSF
>.|.|TRBV5-4|TRBJ2-5
TGTGCCAGCAGCTTGGACCGGACCCGGCAAGAGACCCAGTACTTC
CASSLDRTRQETQYF
>once|.|TRBV7-9|TRBJ1-1
TGTGCCAGCAGCTTATTGAGCGGGAACACTGAAGCTTTCTTT
CASSLLSGNTEAFF
>.|.|TRBV5-8|TRBJ1-4
TGTGCCAGCAGCCGCGGCGCAGATGAAAAACTGTTTTTT
CASSRGADEKLFF
>.|.|TRBV28|TRBJ1-5
TGTGCCAGCAGTTTATGGGCGGTTAGCAATCAGCCCCAGCATTTT
CASSLWAVSNQPQHF
>.|.|TRBV27|TRBJ2-7
TGTGCCAGCAGTTCCCGGACGATACAGTACTTC
CASSSRTIQYF
>.|TRBD1|TRBV29-1|TRBJ2-3
TGCAGCGTTCAAAGAGGGACAGGCACAGATACGCAGTATTTT
CSVQRGTGTDTQYF
>.|.|TRBV19|TRBJ2-7
TGTGCCAGTAGTATTTGGGCAGGCCAAGCCTACGAGCAGTACTTC
CASSIWAGQAYEQYF
>.|TRBD2|TRBV28|TRBJ2-5
TGTGCCAGCAGTTTATTGGGGCTAGCGGGAGAGAAGGAGACCCAGTACTTC
CASSLLGLAGEKETQYF
>.|TRBD1|TRBV11-1|TRBJ1-6
TGTGCCAGCAGCTCAACAGGGGACAATTCACCCCTCCACTTT
CASSSTGDNSPLHF
>.|TRBD2|TRBV7-3|TRBJ2-1
TGTGCCAGCAGCTTAAACCCCGGGGTAGCGGGAGATGAGCAGTTCTTC
CASSLNPGVAGDEQFF
>few|.|TRBV19|TRBJ2-2
TGTGCCAGTAGCCCCTCCGCGACCGGGGAGCTGTTTTTT
CASSPSATGELFF
>few|.|TRBV2|TRBJ1-5
TGTGCCAGCACCAGGGGAGGTATGGGGCAGCCCCAGCATTTT
CASTRGGMGQPQHF
>.|.|TRBV5-6|TRBJ2-7
TGTGCCAGCAGCTTCCTGACAGGTCTTACCTACGAGCAGTACTTC
CASSFLTGLTYEQYF
>.|.|TRBV6-1|TRBJ2-7
TGTGCCAGCAGTGCCAGGGAGGGGGGCTCCTACGAGCAGTACTTC
CASSAREGGSYEQYF
>.|TRBD1|TRBV15|TRBJ1-1
TGTGCCACCAGCAGAGGACAGGGGATTACTGAAGCTTTCTTT
CATSRGQGITEAFF
>.|.|TRBV10-2|TRBJ2-4
TGCGCCAGCAGTGATGGGCAGGAAAACATTCAGTACTTC
CASSDGQENIQYF
>.|TRBD2|TRBV11-2|TRBJ2-7
TGTGCCAGCAGCTCGGGGACTAGGGGGTACGAGCAGTACTTC
CASSSGTRGYEQYF
>.|.|TRBV18|TRBJ2-2
TGTGCCAGCTCACCCCCCTCGGCCGGGGAGCTGTTTTTT
CASSPPSAGELFF
>.|TRBD2|TRBV6-1|TRBJ2-7
TGTGCCAGCAGTGAGGCGGGGGGTAGGGGGGAGCAGTACTTC
CASSEAGGRGEQYF
>.|.|TRBV28|TRBJ2-7
TGTGCCAGCAGTTTAATGAGGCGCGAGCAGTACTTC
CASSLMRREQYF
>.|TRBD1|TRBV7-2|TRBJ2-5
TGTGCCAGCAGCTCTCCAGGGGGATGGGAGACCCAGTACTTC
CASSSPGGWETQYF
>.|.|TRBV7-9|TRBJ2-1
TGTGCCAGCAGCCCCGCGGGCGGGGGCAGATACAATGAGCAGTTCTTC
CASSPAGGGRYNEQFF
>.|.|TRBV5-6|TRBJ1-2
TGTGCCAGCAGCCGAGCAGGACACGATGGCTACACCTTC
CASSRAGHDGYTF
>.|.|TRBV7-8|TRBJ2-1
TGTGCCAGCAGCCGGCGGGCTGGAACGGGATCCAATGAGCAGTTCTTC
CASSRRAGTGSNEQFF
>once|TRBD2|TRBV2|TRBJ2-1
TGTGCCAGCCGCCTGGGACTAGATCTTTACAATGAGCAGTTCTTC
CASRLGLDLYNEQFF
>.|.|TRBV28|TRBJ2-1
TGTGCCAGCAGTAGCAGTCGCAGTCGGGATGAGCAGTTCTTC
CASSSSRSRDEQFF
>many|.|TRBV28|TRBJ1-5
TGTGCCGGCCAGGACAGCAATCAGCCCCAGCATTTT
CAGQDSNQPQHF
>.|TRBD2|TRBV7-6|TRBJ2-7
TGTGCCAGCAGCTCCGGGACTAGCGGAGTTCCCTACGAGCAGTACTTC
CASSSGTSGVPYEQYF
>.|.|TRBV5-1|TRBJ2-1
TGCGCCAGCAGCTTGGATAGGATCTATGAGCAGTTCTTC
CASSLDRIYEQFF
>.|.|TRBV6-1|TRBJ1-2
TGTGCCAGCAGTGAACCACCGGGTGCGATAGATGGCTACACCTTC
CASSEPPGAIDGYTF
>.|TRBD1|TRBV7-2|TRBJ2-7
TGTGCCAGCAGGCAGCCGGGACAGGGGGCGTCCGAGCAGTACTTC
CASRQPGQGASEQYF
>.|TRBD2|TRBV5-4|TRBJ2-3
TGTGCCAGCAAATGGGAGCGGGAGAGGGTTCGTTGCACAGATACGCAGTATTTT
CASKWERERVRCTDTQYF
>.|TRBD2|TRBV5-1|TRBJ2-1
TGCGCCAGCAGCCGGGCCCCGGGAGGGCGCTCCTACAATGAGCAGTTCTTC
CASSRAPGGRSYNEQFF
>once|TRBD2|TRBV5-1|TRBJ2-1
TGCGCCAGCAGTCCTAGCGGGAGGGCCAGGACCTACAATGAGCAGTTCTTC
CASSPSGRARTYNEQFF
>.|.|TRBV6-5|TRBJ1-5
TGTGCCAGCACTAAACAACAGGGTAGTCAGCCCCAGCATTTT
CASTKQQGSQPQHF
>.|.|TRBV9|TRBJ2-3
TGTGCCAGCAGCCCAAGGTCTCGCACAGATACGCAGTATTTT
CASSPRSRTDTQYF
>.|TRBD2|TRBV5-4|TRBJ2-1
TGTGCCAGCAGCTCCCGACTAGCGGGAGGAGAGAATGAGCAGTTCTTC
CASSSRLAGGENEQFF
>.|TRBD1|TRBV28|TRBJ2-2
TGTGCCAGCAGCGGACAGGGCGAGCTGTTTTTT
CASSGQGELFF
>.|TRBD2|TRBV10-3|TRBJ2-1
TGTGCCATCAGTGAGCACAGTGGGCGGGAGGCCCCCTACAATGAGCAGTTCTTC
CAISEHSGREAPYNEQFF
>.|TRBD2|TRBV9|TRBJ2-1
TGTGCCAGCAGCGTAGGTACTAGCGGGAGGGCCGCCTACAATGAGCAGTTCTTC
CASSVGTSGRAAYNEQFF
>.|TRBD2|TRBV29-1|TRBJ2-3
TGCAGCGCCGGGACTAACGACGATACGCAGTATTTT
CSAGTNDDTQYF
>many|.|TRBV18|TRBJ2-7
TGTGCCAGCTCACCAGGGGGCTACGAGCAGTACTTC
CASSPGGYEQYF